These 6 T cell receptor beta chains came from one sample sequenced in a study of blood T cell repertoires in COVID-19 (dated by TCRdb to the early 2020s). Library preparation was by the immunoSEQ multiplex PCR assay. TCRdb obtained this table from immuneACCESS and retained in-frame rearrangements with V and J assigned. These tables miss some clones; where compared with another copy, unresolved V genes account for less than half of the shortfall, and the remainder is unexplained. This sample holds 150,000 to 200,000 clones; approximately 75% were observed only once. The top ten clonotypes cover about a tenth of the sample. Material for sequencing was peripheral blood. The receptors here all came from a human donor in a cohort sampled during active COVID-19.

The chain links TRBV19 to TRBJ1-1; possible D gene TRBD1, 6 bases. Trimming shortened V by 9 bases and J by 0 bases, and 14 bases separated the two germline ends. Germline CDR1 reads LNHDA; CDR2 reads SQIVND (reference sequence). The CDR3 spans 14 residues. The CDR3 region has the DNA TGTGCCAGCAAGGGGGGGAGCCTGAACACTGAAGCTTTCTTT. This translates into CASKGGSLNTEAFF.

The rearrangement links TRBV18 to TRBJ2-1; 11 bases agree with TRBD2. With 4 bases clipped from V and 7 bases from J, the junction kept 9 bases outside the gene matches. In germline, CDR1 is KGHSH, CDR2 LQKENI. This CDR3 is 16 amino acids long. For the CDR3, the DNA is TGTGCCAGCTCACAACGGTCTAGCGGGGGGCTGAATGAGCAGTTCTTC. It yields the protein CASSQRSSGGLNEQFF.

The genes are TRBV7-2 and TRBJ2-7; D might be TRBD1 (6 bases). The CDR3 runs 16 residues. Germline values: CDR1 SGHTA, CDR2 FQGNSA. Trimming stripped 1 base from V and 0 bases from J, with 13 bases between. The CDR3 loop is CASSLGPGHLSYEQYF. CDR3 DNA: TGTGCCAGCAGCTTAGGCCCGGGACATCTCTCCTACGAGCAGTACTTC.

V usage is TRBV7-9 and J usage is TRBJ2-7; D may be TRBD1 (5 bases). Trimming pared 5 bases from V and 3 bases from J, leaving 8 bases between. Germline V gene lookup returns CDR1 SEHNR and CDR2 FQNEAQ (reference sequence). The CDR3 length is 12 residues. This CDR3 is CASSPTDYEQYF. Here the CDR3 DNA reads TGTGCCAGCAGCCCGACAGACTACGAGCAGTACTTC.

The gene calls are TRBV6-5 and TRBJ1-4, with D unclear. Trimming removed 6 bases at V and 6 bases at J, with 14 bases between. The CDR3 is 14 amino acids. The germline gives CDR1 MNHEY, CDR2 SVGAGI. The CDR3 loop reads CASRRVGTDEKLFF. CDR3 coding DNA: TGTGCCAGCAGGAGAGTAGGAACAGATGAAAAACTGTTTTTT.

A note on this clone: Germline is not matched at one junction end, which may reflect a read error. V usage is TRBV7-2 and J usage is TRBJ1-2; D not resolved. Germline V gene sequence: CDR1 SGHTA, CDR2 FQGNSA. The CDR3 totals 13 residues. The CDR3 here is CASSSVNSGTSIF. DNA of the CDR3: TGTGCCAGCAGCTCAGTAAACTCGGGAACCTCCATATTC. The complete variable domain, with remaining parts taken from reference TRBV7-2 and TRBJ1-2, reads GAGVSQSPSNKVTEKGKDVELRCDPISGHTALYWYRQSLGQGLEFLIYFQGNSAPDKSGLPSDRFSAERTGGSVSTLTIQRTQQEDSAVYLCASSSVNSGTSIFGSGTRLTVV.